The 31 T cell receptor beta chains below all came from one sample that was sequenced in a study of CD8+ T cells in alopecia areata. The authors extracted RNA and reverse transcribed it into cDNA as the sequencing template. The repertoire was sequenced with immunoSEQ multiplex PCR; TCRdb's copy has only in-frame clones and lacks some. The sample lists over 100,000 clones; approximately 49% were seen once. The specimen comprised CD8+ T cells sorted from blood, sampled at week 0. The receptor set was obtained from a human donor with alopecia areata.

The genes are TRBV19 and TRBJ2-7, with D maybe TRBD2 (5 bases). Trimming took off 8 bases at V and 3 bases at J, with 17 bases between the two ends. The CDR3 length is 14 residues. Per the germline V gene, CDR1 is LNHDA and CDR2 is SQIVND (reference sequence). The CDR3 DNA reads as TGTGCCAGTTCAGCTGGTGAGGAGGACTACGAGCAGTACTTC. Protein sequence: CASSAGEEDYEQYF.

The CDR3 DNA reads as TGTGCCAGCAGTTTATTGGTCCCTAGCGGAATTACACAGACCCAGTACTTC. Residues: CASSLLVPSGITQTQYF. The chain couples TRBV27 to TRBJ2-5, with TRBD2 matching over 7 bases. The CDR3 sequence is 17 residues long. With 1 base clipped from V and 6 bases from J, the junction kept 14 bases outside the gene matches. Germline V gene data show CDR1 as MNHEY and CDR2 as SMNVEV (reference sequence).

This clone was detected a few times. J is TRBJ2-5 and V is TRBV11-2; 11 nucleotides align to TRBD2. Germline CDR1 and CDR2: SGHAT and FQNNGV. The junction had 6 bases not matched to a gene; V was cut back by 4 bases and J by 5 bases. The CDR3 totals 15 residues. Here the CDR3 reads CASSSLAGGPETQYF. The DNA of the CDR3 is TGTGCCAGCAGCTCCTTAGCGGGGGGGCCGGAGACCCAGTACTTC.

For this clone: Different DNA sequences within this sample yield the same CDR3. CDR3 sequence (DNA): TGTGCCTGGAACTGGGGGAACACTGAAGCTTTCTTT. It yields the protein CAWNWGNTEAFF. This sequence joins TRBV30 and TRBJ1-1; no clear D gene. Germline assignment: CDR1 GTSNPN and CDR2 SVGIG (reference sequence). Trimming left V 4 bases short and J 1 base short, with 7 bases between. The CDR3 spans 12 residues.

The J gene is TRBJ2-7, the V gene TRBV2, with D possibly being TRBD1 or TRBD2 (5 bases each). Trimming removed 7 bases at V and 6 bases at J, with 19 bases between. CDR1 and CDR2 from the germline V gene are SNHLY and FYNNEI. CDR3 length equals 14 residues. For the CDR3, the DNA is TGTGCCAGCACGGGGCAGGGAAGGCCAAGCGAGCAGTACTTC. It codes for CASTGQGRPSEQYF.

The V gene is TRBV29-1, the J gene TRBJ2-5, with 8 positions matching TRBD2. The CDR3 covers 14 residues. Germline-derived CDR1 and CDR2 are SQVTM and ANQGSEA. The trim removed 4 bases at V and 4 bases at J, leaving 8 bases unmatched. CDR3 sequence reads: CSVVSRGGRETQYF. In DNA form, the CDR3 reads TGCAGCGTTGTTAGTCGGGGGGGCCGAGAGACCCAGTACTTC.

The chain links TRBV4-1 to TRBJ2-7; the match to TRBD1 covers 9 bases. Trimming removed 3 bases from V and 4 bases from J; junction bases left unmatched: 7. The CDR3 has 15 amino acids. Germline-derived CDR1 and CDR2 are MGHRA and YSYEKL. The CDR3 DNA reads as TGCGCCAGCAGCCACCACAGGGGGCGGTCTTACGAGCAGTACTTC. It translates to CASSHHRGRSYEQYF.

The chain recombines TRBV7-2 with TRBJ2-5; TRBD2 agrees at 8 bases. The end of the DNA is better explained by TRBJ2-7, so the J call may be wrong. Germline assignment: CDR1 SGHTA and CDR2 FQGNSA. This CDR3 region has 14 residues. The CDR3 is CASSPRVAGTEQYF. CDR3 bases: TGTGCCAGCAGCCCCAGGGTAGCGGGGACCGAGCAGTACTTC.

This chain uses TRBV14 with TRBJ2-5; D gene unclear. The germline gives CDR1 SGHDN, CDR2 FVKESK. The V end lost 2 bases, the J end lost 1 base, and 5 bases lay between the germline ends. The CDR3 covers 13 residues. DNA of the CDR3: TGTGCCAGCAGCCAAAGGATCCAAGAGACCCAGTACTTC. It codes for CASSQRIQETQYF.

This chain joins TRBV4-1 and TRBJ1-6; perhaps TRBD1 as D (5 bases). V shed 6 bases and J shed 5 bases, with 14 bases lying between them. Germline CDR1 MGHRA, CDR2 YSYEKL. The CDR3 totals 15 residues. CDR3: CASRPGPGDNSPLHF. The CDR3 coding sequence is TGCGCCAGCAGACCAGGGCCGGGTGATAATTCACCCCTCCACTTT.

To note about this clone: The sample has other DNA sequences that encode this CDR3 too. This chain links TRBV7-9 with TRBJ1-6; D is perhaps TRBD1 (5 bases). V was cut by 3 bases and J by 10 bases, with 7 bases left in between. CDR1 SEHNR and CDR2 FQNEAQ come from the germline V gene (reference sequence). The CDR3 runs 12 residues. CDR3 bases: TGTGCCAGCAGCTTTGGGGACTCACCCCTCCACTTT. Protein sequence: CASSFGDSPLHF.

The V call is TRBV11-1, the J call TRBJ2-2; the D is unclear. V was clipped by 4 bases and J by 1 base, with 7 bases between them. CDR3 length equals 14 residues. Germline CDR1 and CDR2: SGHAT and FQDESV (reference sequence). In nucleotides, the CDR3 is TGTGCCAGCAGCTGGGCCCTGAACACCGGGGAGCTGTTTTTT. As protein: CASSWALNTGELFF.

Concerning this clone: Other DNA sequences in this specimen translate into the identical CDR3. V usage is TRBV11-2 and J usage is TRBJ2-7; D remains unclear. Germline V gene data show CDR1 as SGHAT and CDR2 as FQNNGV. Trimming took off 6 bases at V and 2 bases at J, with 8 bases between the two ends. This CDR3 spans 12 amino acids. The CDR3 reads CASSRDPYEQYF. Here the CDR3 DNA reads TGTGCCAGCAGTCGAGACCCCTACGAGCAGTACTTC.

Only a few counts were recorded for this clone. This chain connects TRBV7-2 to TRBJ1-1; D not resolved. V was shortened by 5 bases and J by 2 bases, with 9 bases between the two germline ends. Germline CDR1 reads SGHTA; CDR2 reads FQGNSA. CDR3 size: 13 residues. The CDR3 is CASSPGINTEAFF. As DNA, the CDR3 is TGTGCCAGCAGCCCCGGGATTAACACTGAAGCTTTCTTT.

This chain uses TRBV27 with TRBJ2-7; D is possibly TRBD1 (6 bases). Germline assignment: CDR1 MNHEY and CDR2 SMNVEV (reference sequence). The CDR3 runs to 14 residues. V gave up 2 bases and J gave up 9 bases, with 17 bases separating them. This chain's CDR3 is CASSLAGRGFSQYF. The CDR3 coding sequence is TGTGCCAGCAGTTTAGCAGGCAGGGGATTCTCGCAGTACTTC.

This chain links TRBV5-1 with TRBJ1-1; possibly TRBD1 for D (6 bases). Looked up from germline, CDR1 is SGHRS and CDR2 is YFSETQ. The ends were cut back, 3 bases at V and 7 bases at J, with 13 bases in the middle. The CDR3 spans 13 residues. The DNA for the CDR3 is TGCGCCAGCAGCTACGGGGGCTATGATGAAGCTTTCTTT. Translated, it gives CASSYGGYDEAFF.

The count of this clone is one. The CDR3 region has the DNA TGTGCCAGCAGCCTCACGGGGGATGGCAATCAGCCCCAGCATTTT. Protein product: CASSLTGDGNQPQHF. The chain couples TRBV4-2 to TRBJ1-5; possible D gene TRBD1, 5 bases. Trimming stripped 4 bases from V and 2 bases from J, with 12 bases between. The CDR3 sequence is 15 residues long. Per the germline V gene, CDR1 is LGHNA and CDR2 is YNFKEQ.

The rearrangement links TRBV2 to TRBJ2-7; 7 bases match TRBD1. V lost 6 bases to trimming and J lost 5 bases; unmatched junction nucleotides: 1. The CDR3 has 11 amino acids. Germline loops: CDR1 SNHLY, CDR2 FYNNEI. The DNA of the CDR3 is TGTGCCAGCAGCACAGGGGACGAGCAGTACTTC. Amino acid sequence: CASSTGDEQYF.

This clone appeared a few times. The chain uses TRBV10-3 and TRBJ2-7; 10 nucleotides match TRBD1. The germline gives CDR1 ENHRY, CDR2 SYGVKD. The CDR3 runs to 13 residues. Trimming at V came to 10 bases and at J to 4 bases, leaving 7 bases not matched to a gene. As DNA, the CDR3 is TGTGCCACCCAGGACAGGGGGGAATACGAGCAGTACTTC. Protein product: CATQDRGEYEQYF.

There are a few counts of this clone. The rearrangement links TRBV29-1 to TRBJ2-2; 10 bases fit TRBD1. V gave up 3 bases and J gave up 3 bases; unmatched junction bases: 4. Germline V gene lookup returns CDR1 SQVTM and CDR2 ANQGSEA. The CDR3 runs 15 residues. The CDR3, as DNA: TGCAGCGTTGAGAGACAGGGGGCGGACACCGGGGAGCTGTTTTTT. Translation gives CSVERQGADTGELFF.

The chain is built from TRBV7-9 and TRBJ2-1; TRBD2 agrees at 12 bases. In germline, CDR1 is SEHNR, CDR2 FQNEAQ (reference sequence). J lost 6 bases, V lost 5 bases, and 5 bases had no gene match. CDR3 length equals 15 residues. In DNA, the CDR3 is TGTGCCAGCAGCCATGGACTAGCGGGGACCAATGAGCAGTTCTTC. Translating gives CASSHGLAGTNEQFF.

J is TRBJ1-5 and V is TRBV18; D remains unclear. V was trimmed by 2 bases and J by 3 bases, leaving 5 bases between them. The CDR3 covers 13 residues. The germline gives CDR1 KGHSH, CDR2 LQKENI. The CDR3 here is CASSPWSNQPQHF. The CDR3, as DNA: TGTGCCAGCTCACCATGGTCCAATCAGCCCCAGCATTTT.

V and J are TRBV30 and TRBJ2-5, with D perhaps TRBD2 (5 bases). The CDR3 runs to 12 residues. Trimming left V 3 bases short and J 2 bases short, with 7 bases between. The V gene's germline CDR1 is GTSNPN and CDR2 SVGIG (reference sequence). The CDR3 reads CAWSSGQETQYF. The CDR3 bases are TGTGCCTGGAGCTCGGGGCAAGAGACCCAGTACTTC.

The V call is TRBV7-9, the J call TRBJ2-7; D remains ambiguous. CDR3 length equals 13 residues. With 4 bases removed from V and 0 bases from J, the gap between germline ends came to 7 bases. Germline CDR1 SEHNR, CDR2 FQNEAQ (reference sequence). CDR3 region: CASSSENSYEQYF. As DNA, the CDR3 is TGTGCCAGCAGCTCCGAGAACTCCTACGAGCAGTACTTC.

V is TRBV10-3 and J is TRBJ2-1; D gene ambiguous. CDR1 and CDR2 from the germline V gene are ENHRY and SYGVKD. This CDR3 is built from 11 residues. Trimming removed 10 bases at V and 7 bases at J, with 11 bases between. The CDR3 protein is CASRGENEQFF. CDR3 sequence (DNA): TGTGCCAGCCGCGGTGAGAATGAGCAGTTCTTC.

In this sample, this clone turned up a few times. This chain joins TRBV10-3 and TRBJ2-3; no clear D. Per germline, CDR1 ENHRY and CDR2 SYGVKD. This CDR3 comprises 15 residues. Trimming removed 3 bases from V and 0 bases from J, with 10 bases in between. CDR3 DNA: TGTGCCATCAGTGATCTGGACCCAAGCACAGATACGCAGTATTTT. Translated: CAISDLDPSTDTQYF.

This chain connects TRBV27 to TRBJ2-3; D unclear. Germline lookup yields CDR1 MNHEY and CDR2 SMNVEV (reference sequence). Trimming stripped 8 bases from V and 0 bases from J, with 15 bases between. This CDR3 region has 15 residues. CDR3 protein: CASRPEWASTDTQYF. CDR3 DNA sequence: TGTGCCAGCCGCCCGGAGTGGGCTAGCACAGATACGCAGTATTTT.

The CDR3 protein is CSVERGILSTDTQYF. CDR3 nucleotide sequence: TGCAGCGTTGAACGAGGGATATTAAGCACAGATACGCAGTATTTT. The chain employs TRBV29-1 and TRBJ2-3; D is perhaps TRBD2 (5 bases). CDR1 and CDR2 (germline): SQVTM, ANQGSEA. The length of the CDR3 is 15 residues. The germline V and J ends were trimmed by 2 bases and 0 bases, with 12 bases remaining between them.

The genes are TRBV30 and TRBJ1-1; 7 bases fit TRBD1. The CDR3 is 13 residues long. The J segment lost 4 bases and the V segment lost 2 bases, leaving 4 bases of the junction unmatched. The germline V gene has CDR1 GTSNPN and CDR2 SVGIG (reference sequence). The DNA for the CDR3 is TGTGCCTGGAGTCGACAGGGAAGCACTGAAGCTTTCTTT. Translating it yields CAWSRQGSTEAFF.

In regard to this clone: The same CDR3 is also encoded by other DNA sequences in this sample. This chain connects TRBV30 to TRBJ1-1, with D uncertain. The CDR3 length is 11 residues. From germline, CDR1 is GTSNPN and CDR2 SVGIG (reference sequence). V shed 0 bases and J shed 2 bases, with 1 base lying between them. CDR3 loop: CAWSVNTEAFF. DNA of the CDR3: TGTGCCTGGAGTGTAAACACTGAAGCTTTCTTT.

This sequence joins TRBV9 and TRBJ2-2, with 7 bases fitting TRBD2. The CDR3 is 15 amino acids. V shed 1 base, J shed 3 bases, and the junction held 3 bases outside the gene matches. Looked up from germline, CDR1 is SGDLS and CDR2 is YYNGEE. CDR3 nucleotides: TGTGCCAGCAGCGTAAGCACTAGCGACACCGGGGAGCTGTTTTTT. It specifies CASSVSTSDTGELFF.